This TCR beta chain was documented in a study of spatial heterogeneity in lung cancer. Time point defined: sample taken at primary tumor resection. The sample holds a few counts of this clonotype. The germline CDR1 and CDR2 sequences are SGHAT and FQDESV (reference sequence). The junction had 6 bases not matched to a gene; V was cut back by 5 bases and J by 2 bases. The CDR3 is 16 residues long. TCRdb processed the 5' RACE reads anew with MiXCR; each CDR3 protein has one entry. This table has around 89,000 distinct CDR3 sequences, about an eighth appearing once. This chain joins TRBV11-1 and TRBJ2-1; 10 bases are shared with TRBD2. The clonotype comes from a male donor with early-stage non-small cell lung cancer. The sequenced sample was PBMCs, obtained at surgery. The CDR3 sequence is CASSIRLAGAYNEQFF. The CDR3 DNA reads TGTGCCAGCAGCATCCGTCTAGCGGGGGCCTACAATGAGCAGTTCTTC.